This T cell receptor beta chain emerged from a study of CD8 T cells in Susac syndrome. Germline V gene lookup returns CDR1 DFQATT and CDR2 SNEGSKA (reference sequence). The V end was cut by 0 bases, the J end by 3 bases, with 8 bases between. The CDR3 spans 13 residues. Random hexamers served to reverse transcribe roughly 0.45 to 1 ug RNA. TCRdb re-derived calls from the immunoSEQ multiplex PCR reads in MiXCR, one entry per CDR3 protein. The sample yields 100,000 to 150,000 distinct CDR3 sequences, less than 95% seen once. The V call is TRBV20-1, the J call TRBJ1-2, with no clear D. The specimen was CD4+ T cells from PBMCs. This receptor was identified in a human donor with multiple sclerosis. In DNA form, the CDR3 reads TGCAGTGCTAGAGATCCCTGGGACTATGGCTACACCTTC. Amino acids: CSARDPWDYGYTF.